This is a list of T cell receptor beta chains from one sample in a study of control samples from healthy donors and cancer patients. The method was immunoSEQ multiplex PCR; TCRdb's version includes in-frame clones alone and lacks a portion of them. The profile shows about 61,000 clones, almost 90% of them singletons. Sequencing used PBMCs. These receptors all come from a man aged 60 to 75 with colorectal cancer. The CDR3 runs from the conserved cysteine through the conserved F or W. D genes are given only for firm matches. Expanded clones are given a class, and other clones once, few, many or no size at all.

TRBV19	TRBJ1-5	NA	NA	TGTGCCAGTAGTACCCCCGGGACCGCGGGCCAGCCCCAGCATTTT	CASSTPGTAGQPQHF
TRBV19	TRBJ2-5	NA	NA	TGTGCCAGTAGTTTAGGCGGGTACCCGCAGCAGACCCAGTACTTC	CASSLGGYPQQTQYF
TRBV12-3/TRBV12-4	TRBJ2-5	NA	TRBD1	TGTGCCAGCAGTTCCTGGACAGGAGAGACCCAGTACTTC	CASSSWTGETQYF
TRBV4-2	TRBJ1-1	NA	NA	TGTGCCAGCAGCCATAAAAACACTGAAGCTTTCTTT	CASSHKNTEAFF
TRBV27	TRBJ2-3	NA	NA	TGTGCCAGCACAAGACTAGGGCCCACCGATACGCAGTATTTT	CASTRLGPTDTQYF
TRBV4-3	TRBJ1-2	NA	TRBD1	TGCGCCAGCAGCCAAGGGGACAGGGACCATGGCTACACCTTC	CASSQGDRDHGYTF
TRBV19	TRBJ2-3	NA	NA	TGTGCCAGTAGTATACTCGCGGATCAAGATACGCAGTATTTT	CASSILADQDTQYF
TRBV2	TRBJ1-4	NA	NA	TGTGCCAGCAGAACGGGACGGACGAATGAAAAACTGTTTTTT	CASRTGRTNEKLFF
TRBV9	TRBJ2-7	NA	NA	TGTGCCAGCAGCGTAGGGGTCTCTCCAGCCACCGAGCAGTACTTC	CASSVGVSPATEQYF
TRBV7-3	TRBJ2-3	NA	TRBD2	TGTGCCAGCAGCCGAGGACTAGCGGGGATAGTATCAGATACGCAGTATTTT	CASSRGLAGIVSDTQYF
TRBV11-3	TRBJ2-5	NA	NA	TGTGCCAGCAGCTTGACGGGGGCGGGGGAGACCCAGTACTTC	CASSLTGAGETQYF
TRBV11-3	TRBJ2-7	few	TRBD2	TGTGCCAGCAGCTTAGGAGGACTAGCGGGGGATCGAGGAGAGCAGTACTTC	CASSLGGLAGDRGEQYF
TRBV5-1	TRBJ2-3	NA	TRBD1	TGCGCCAGCAGCCCGGGACAGGGTTATGCAGATACGCAGTATTTT	CASSPGQGYADTQYF
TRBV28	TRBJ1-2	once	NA	TGTGCCAGCAGACAACTATATGGCTACACCTTC	CASRQLYGYTF
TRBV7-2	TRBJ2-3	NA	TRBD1	TGTGCCAGCAGCCCTAGACAGGGGCGCAGAGATACGCAGTATTTT	CASSPRQGRRDTQYF
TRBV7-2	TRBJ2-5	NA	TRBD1	TGTGCCAGCAGCCCTCAGACAGGGTGGGGAGAGACCCAGTACTTC	CASSPQTGWGETQYF
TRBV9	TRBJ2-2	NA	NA	TGTGCCAGCAGCGCCACGCAGGGAGTCGGGGAGCTGTTTTTT	CASSATQGVGELFF
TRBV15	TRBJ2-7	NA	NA	TGTGCCACCAGCAGAGGGGCGGGCGGAACCTACGAGCAGTACTTC	CATSRGAGGTYEQYF
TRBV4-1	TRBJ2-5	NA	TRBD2	TGCGCCAGCAGCCAAGATATGGGACTAGCGGGGGGGCAAGAGACCCAGTACTTC	CASSQDMGLAGGQETQYF
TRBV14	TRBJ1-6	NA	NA	TGTGCCAGCAGCCAAGGGGTTTTACATTCACCCCTCCACTTT	CASSQGVLHSPLHF
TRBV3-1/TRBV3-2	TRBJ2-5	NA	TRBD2	TGTGCCAGCAGCCGCTCCCGGCGGGGGACCGTAAGTTTCCCCCGGGCAGAGACCCAGTACTTC	CASSRSRRGTVSFPRAETQYF
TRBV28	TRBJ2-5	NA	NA	TGTGCCAGCAGGGGCCCGGGCGAACGGACCCAGTACTTC	CASRGPGERTQYF
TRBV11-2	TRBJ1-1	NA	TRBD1	TGTGCCAGCAGTTACGGACAGGGGCACACTGAAGCTTTCTTT	CASSYGQGHTEAFF
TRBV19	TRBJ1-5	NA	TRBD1	TGTGCCAGTAGTATAGGTCGGGGGGCAGGGGGGCAGCCCCAGCATTTT	CASSIGRGAGGQPQHF
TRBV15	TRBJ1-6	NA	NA	TGTGCCACCAGCAGGCCCACGGAGAGTTCACCCCTCCACTTT	CATSRPTESSPLHF
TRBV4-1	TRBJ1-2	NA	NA	TGCGCCAGCAGCCAAAGGGAAGGGACCCAGCGCTACACCTTC	CASSQREGTQRYTF